The 2 T cell receptor beta chains given below trace back to one sample, sequenced in a study of blood T cell repertoires in COVID-19. Sequenced by immunoSEQ multiplex PCR; TCRdb stores in-frame clones only, minus some. Among around 300,000 clones listed, around 90% were seen once. Input material: PBMCs or T cells enriched from blood (not recorded which). These receptors all come from a woman in her 40s who had recovered from COVID-19.

V and J are TRBV7-2 and TRBJ2-7; 7 bases match TRBD2. This CDR3 is 14 amino acids long. Trimming took 3 bases from V and 3 from J; bases not matched to a gene: 5. From germline, CDR1 is SGHTA and CDR2 FQGNSA. This CDR3 is CASSFETSSYEQYF. The CDR3 DNA is TGTGCCAGCAGCTTTGAGACTAGCAGCTACGAGCAGTACTTC.

This chain connects TRBV5-4 to TRBJ1-3; 7 nucleotides match TRBD1. Germline V gene lookup returns CDR1 SGHNT and CDR2 YYREEE (reference sequence). This CDR3 region has 16 residues. V was pared by 4 bases and J by 4 bases, with 11 bases of the junction left unmatched. The CDR3 DNA is TGTGCCAGCAGCCTGGGACAGCCACCTCGAGGAAACACCATATATTTT. Protein product: CASSLGQPPRGNTIYF.